This T cell receptor beta chain comes out of a study of blood T cell repertoires in COVID-19 (dated by TCRdb to about 2020). In terms of the full investigation: ImmuneRACE Cohort 3 recovered participants were defined by two consecutive negative NP/OP PCR tests, healthcare professional clearance, or symptom resolution. The samples were drawn from two sources: the first 160 participants of the ongoing ImmuneRACE study, and 1,200 or so subjects contributed by 6 global collaborators. Nearly every sample came with metadata listing a de-identified subject ID, COVID-19 status, age in years and sex. Where available, HLA class I and class II types were obtained from metadata supplied by the sample provider rather than from assay-based typing. Collaborator samples came from the United States, Italy and Spain and covered acute and convalescent phases of COVID-19. The prospective study material was composed of cDNA or gDNA derived from T cells, B-cell-depleted T cells, or PBMCs. The repertoires were released in a freely available public database meant as a resource for research on the immune response to SARS-CoV-2. Deeply sampled blood TCRbeta repertoires from subjects exposed to, actively infected with, or recovered from COVID-19 were included in the dataset.

General conclusions and limits of the study: The quantity of clinical and demographic metadata differed by source and by participant and was supplied without curation.

The immunoSEQ Assay, a bias-controlled multiplex PCR, was used to amplify TCRbeta CDR3 regions from genomic DNA. The study's processing was this. Within the assay, amplification of reference gene primers was used to estimate how many nucleated cells each sample contained. Sequence reads were collapsed and filtered to measure the absolute abundance of every unique TCRbeta CDR3 rearrangement. Productive Simpson clonality was computed per sample as the square root of Simpson's diversity index over productive rearrangements. Here the immuneACCESS table is served through TCRdb, limited to in-frame sequences with V and J called. Missing clones are a known gap in these copies; in checked studies unresolved V genes cover under half, and the rest lacks a known reason. V, J and clone size reflect that table, while D and trimming were determined from the DNA. Within this sample are about 230,000 clones, with 86% of them counted one time only. The ten top clones hold approximately 2.8% of the sample.

On this clone: The antigen it recognizes is unknown. No clone much larger than this one lies a single base away; base qualities are absent.

Enrolling through a virtual design, the prospective study's participants ranged in age from about 18 to 100 years and lived across roughly 24 United States geographic areas. Cohort assignment in the prospective study relied on participant-reported clinical history from a screening survey and a study questionnaire. In the prospective study, whole blood, serum and a nasopharyngeal or oropharyngeal swab were collected from each participant by mobile phlebotomists. Participants in the prospective study had the option to provide additional blood draws and questionnaires over a roughly 2-month period. Before DNA extraction, prospective study blood samples were shipped either frozen or at room temperature. From the cysteine through the phenylalanine, the CDR3 covers 14 amino acids. Just the 42-base CDR3 DNA is kept, in frame starting at base 1. V is trimmed back by 4 bases and J by 8 bases, and the junction contains 5 bases that no gene match accounts for. Looking up the germline V gene yields CDR1 SGHRS and CDR2 YFSETQ.

Recombination connected TRBV5-1 to TRBJ1-4; TRBD1 agrees with 10 junctional bases. Sequenced input: PBMCs or T cells enriched from blood (not recorded which). The source of this sequence is a woman aged 45-65 years in a cohort exposed to, infected with or recovered from COVID-19 (not recorded which). The CDR3 loop reads CASSPGTGDEKLFF. The DNA sequence is as follows: TGCGCCAGCAGCCCCGGGACAGGGGACGAAAAACTGTTTTTT.